The clone carrying this T cell receptor (beta chain) appeared once. As processed by the authors: By means of reference gene primer amplification, nucleated cell counts were estimated. The method was immunoSEQ multiplex PCR; TCRdb's version includes in-frame clones alone and lacks a portion of them. Clone size and V and J calls were adopted from that table, with D and trimming inferred from the DNA. The sample records about 47,000 clones, under 90% being singletons. The sample originates from a study of blood T cell repertoires in COVID-19. For the study at large: The origin of the acute and convalescent COVID-19 samples was the United States, Italy and Spain. PBMCs, B-cell-depleted T cells, or T cells were the source of the cDNA or gDNA that made up the material.

Looked up from germline, CDR1 is SGDLS and CDR2 is YYNGEE. V dropped 3 bases and J dropped 2; count of bases not matched to a gene: 3. The CDR3 extends over 16 amino acids. The specimen was peripheral blood. The source of this sequence is an elderly man with active or convalescent COVID-19. The J gene is TRBJ2-2, the V gene TRBV9, with 11 bases lining up with TRBD2. CDR3 bases: TGTGCCAGCAGCGACCGACTAGCGGGAAACACCGGGGAGCTGTTTTTT. The encoded protein is CASSDRLAGNTGELFF.